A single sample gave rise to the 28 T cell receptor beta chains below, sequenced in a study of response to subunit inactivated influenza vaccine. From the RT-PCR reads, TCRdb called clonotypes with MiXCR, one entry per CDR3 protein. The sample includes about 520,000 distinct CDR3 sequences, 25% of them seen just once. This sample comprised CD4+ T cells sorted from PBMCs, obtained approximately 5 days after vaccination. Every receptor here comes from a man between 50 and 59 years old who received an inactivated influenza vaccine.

CDR3 residues: CSSSLGGNGYNEQFF. CDR3 bases: TGCAGCTCTTCCCTGGGGGGCAACGGGTACAATGAGCAGTTCTTC. The rearrangement joins TRBV29-1 to TRBJ2-1; D might be TRBD1 or TRBD2, each matching 6 bases. The V and J ends lost 8 bases and 4 bases respectively, with 21 bases between them. The V gene's germline CDR1 is SQVTM and CDR2 ANQGSEA. The length of the CDR3 is 15 residues.

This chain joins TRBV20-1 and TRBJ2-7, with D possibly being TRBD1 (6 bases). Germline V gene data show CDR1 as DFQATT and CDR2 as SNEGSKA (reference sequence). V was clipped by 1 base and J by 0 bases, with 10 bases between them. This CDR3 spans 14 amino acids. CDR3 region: CSARGGPSSYEQYF. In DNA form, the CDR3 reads TGCAGTGCTAGAGGGGGGCCGAGCTCCTACGAGCAGTACTTC.

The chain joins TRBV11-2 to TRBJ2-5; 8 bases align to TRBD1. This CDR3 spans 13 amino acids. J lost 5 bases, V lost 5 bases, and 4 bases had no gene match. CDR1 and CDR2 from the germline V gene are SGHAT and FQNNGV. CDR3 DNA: TGTGCCAGCAGCAAGGGACAGGCGGAGACCCAGTACTTC. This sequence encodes CASSKGQAETQYF.

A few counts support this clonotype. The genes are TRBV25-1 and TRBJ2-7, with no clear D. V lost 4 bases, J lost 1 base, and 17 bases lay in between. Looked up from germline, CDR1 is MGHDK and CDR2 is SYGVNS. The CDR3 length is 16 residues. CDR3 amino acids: CASSGAGWRHSYEQYF. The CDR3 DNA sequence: TGTGCCAGCAGTGGGGCCGGATGGCGACATTCCTACGAGCAGTACTTC.

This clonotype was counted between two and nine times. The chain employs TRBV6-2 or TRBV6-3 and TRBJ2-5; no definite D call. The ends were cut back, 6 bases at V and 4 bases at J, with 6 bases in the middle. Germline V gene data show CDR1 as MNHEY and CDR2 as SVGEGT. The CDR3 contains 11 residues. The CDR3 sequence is CASRRIETQYF. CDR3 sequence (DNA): TGTGCCAGCAGGAGAATAGAGACCCAGTACTTC.

The CDR3: CASSPSRREQYF. In DNA form, the CDR3 reads TGTGCCAGCAGTCCCAGCCGACGCGAGCAGTACTTC. This sequence joins TRBV28 and TRBJ2-7; no clear D gene. CDR3 length equals 12 residues. V gave up 5 bases and J gave up 6 bases, with 11 bases separating them. CDR1 and CDR2 from the germline V gene are MDHEN and SYDVKM. The variable domain in full, with the rest retrieved from reference TRBV28 and TRBJ2-7, is DVKVTQSSRYLVKRTGEKVFLECVQDMDHENMFWYRQDPGLGLRLIYFSYDVKMKEKGDIPEGYSVSREKKERFSLILESASTNQTSMYLCASSPSRREQYFGPGTRLTVT.

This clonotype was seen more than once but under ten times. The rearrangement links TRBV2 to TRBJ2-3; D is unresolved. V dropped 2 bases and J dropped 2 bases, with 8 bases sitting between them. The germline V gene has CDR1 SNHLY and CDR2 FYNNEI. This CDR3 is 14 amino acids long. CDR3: CASSERTNTDTQYF. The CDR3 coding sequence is TGTGCCAGCAGTGAACGGACCAACACAGATACGCAGTATTTT.

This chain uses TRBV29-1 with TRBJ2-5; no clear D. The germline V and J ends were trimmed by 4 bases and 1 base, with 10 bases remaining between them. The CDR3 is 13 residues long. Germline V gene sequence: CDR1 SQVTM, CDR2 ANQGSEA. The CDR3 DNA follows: TGCAGCGTTGCTGGTAACTTCCAAGAGACCCAGTACTTC. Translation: CSVAGNFQETQYF.

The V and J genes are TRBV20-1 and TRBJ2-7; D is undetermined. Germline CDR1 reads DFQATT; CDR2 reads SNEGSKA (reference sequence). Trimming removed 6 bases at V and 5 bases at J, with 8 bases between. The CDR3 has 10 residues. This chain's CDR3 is CSAATNEQYF. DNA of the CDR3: TGCAGTGCAGCAACTAACGAGCAGTACTTC.

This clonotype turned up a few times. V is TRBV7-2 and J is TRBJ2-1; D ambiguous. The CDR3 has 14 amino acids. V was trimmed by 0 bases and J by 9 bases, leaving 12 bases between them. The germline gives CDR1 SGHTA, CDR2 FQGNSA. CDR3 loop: CASSLAGSRIEQFF. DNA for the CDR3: TGTGCCAGCAGCTTAGCGGGGTCAAGGATTGAGCAGTTCTTC. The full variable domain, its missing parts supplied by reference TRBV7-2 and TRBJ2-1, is GAGVSQSPSNKVTEKGKDVELRCDPISGHTALYWYRQSLGQGLEFLIYFQGNSAPDKSGLPSDRFSAERTGGSVSTLTIQRTQQEDSAVYLCASSLAGSRIEQFFGPGTRLTVL.

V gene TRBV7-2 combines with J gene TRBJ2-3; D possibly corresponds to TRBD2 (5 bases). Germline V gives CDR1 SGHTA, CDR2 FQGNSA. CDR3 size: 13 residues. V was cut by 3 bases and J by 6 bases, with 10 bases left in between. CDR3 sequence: CASSFSGWDTQYF. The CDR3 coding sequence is TGTGCCAGCAGCTTCAGCGGCTGGGATACGCAGTATTTT.

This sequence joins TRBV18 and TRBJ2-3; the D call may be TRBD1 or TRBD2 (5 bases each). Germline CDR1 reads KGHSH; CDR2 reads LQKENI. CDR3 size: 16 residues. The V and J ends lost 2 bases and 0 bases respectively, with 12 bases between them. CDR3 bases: TGTGCCAGCTCACCAGGGGGACGCCCTAGCACAGATACGCAGTATTTT. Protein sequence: CASSPGGRPSTDTQYF.

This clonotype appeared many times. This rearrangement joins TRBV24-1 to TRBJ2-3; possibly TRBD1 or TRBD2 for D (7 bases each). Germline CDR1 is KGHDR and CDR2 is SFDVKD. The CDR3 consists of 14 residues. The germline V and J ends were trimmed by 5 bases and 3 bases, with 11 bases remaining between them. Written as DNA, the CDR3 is TGTGCCACCAGTGGACAGGGAGGGACAGATACGCAGTATTTT. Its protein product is CATSGQGGTDTQYF.

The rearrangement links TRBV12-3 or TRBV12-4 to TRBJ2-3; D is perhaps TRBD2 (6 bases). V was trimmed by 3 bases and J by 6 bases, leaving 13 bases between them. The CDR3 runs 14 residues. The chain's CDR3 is CASSFRGMGDTQYF. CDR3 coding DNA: TGTGCCAGCAGTTTTCGCGGGATGGGGGATACGCAGTATTTT.

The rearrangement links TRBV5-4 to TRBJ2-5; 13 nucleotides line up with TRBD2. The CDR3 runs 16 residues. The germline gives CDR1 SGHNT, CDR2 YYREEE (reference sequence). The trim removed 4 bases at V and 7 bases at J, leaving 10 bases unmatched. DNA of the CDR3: TGTGCCAGCAGCGTTGGGACTAGCGGGGATCCCGGGACCCAGTACTTC. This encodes CASSVGTSGDPGTQYF.

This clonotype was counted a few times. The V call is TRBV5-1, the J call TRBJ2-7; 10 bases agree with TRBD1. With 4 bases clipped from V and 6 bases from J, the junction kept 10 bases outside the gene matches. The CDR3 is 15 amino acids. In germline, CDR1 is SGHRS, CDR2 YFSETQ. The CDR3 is CASSTRTGGGREQYF. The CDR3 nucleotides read TGCGCCAGCAGCACCCGGACAGGGGGAGGGCGCGAGCAGTACTTC. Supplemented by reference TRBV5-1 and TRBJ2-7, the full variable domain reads KAGVTQTPRYLIKTRGQQVTLSCSPISGHRSVSWYQQTPGQGLQFLFEYFSETQRNKGNFPGRFSGRQFSNSRSEMNVSTLELGDSALYLCASSTRTGGGREQYFGPGTRLTVT.

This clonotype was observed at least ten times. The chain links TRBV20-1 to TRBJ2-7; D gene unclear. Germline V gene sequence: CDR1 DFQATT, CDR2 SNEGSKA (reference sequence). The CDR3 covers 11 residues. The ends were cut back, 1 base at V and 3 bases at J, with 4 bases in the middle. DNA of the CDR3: TGCAGTGCTAGAGGGGACTACGAGCAGTACTTC. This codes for CSARGDYEQYF.

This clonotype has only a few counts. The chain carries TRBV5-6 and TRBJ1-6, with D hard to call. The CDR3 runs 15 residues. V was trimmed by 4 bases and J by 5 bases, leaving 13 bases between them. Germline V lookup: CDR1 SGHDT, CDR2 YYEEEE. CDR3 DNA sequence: TGTGCCAGCAGCATCTACCGGGGAAATAATTCACCCCTCCACTTT. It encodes CASSIYRGNNSPLHF.

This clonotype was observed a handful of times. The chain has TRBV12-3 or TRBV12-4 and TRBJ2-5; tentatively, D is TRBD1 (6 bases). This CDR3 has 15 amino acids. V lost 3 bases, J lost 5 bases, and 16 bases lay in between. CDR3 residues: CASSFEARGVETQYF. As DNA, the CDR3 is TGTGCCAGCAGTTTCGAGGCCAGGGGTGTGGAGACCCAGTACTTC.

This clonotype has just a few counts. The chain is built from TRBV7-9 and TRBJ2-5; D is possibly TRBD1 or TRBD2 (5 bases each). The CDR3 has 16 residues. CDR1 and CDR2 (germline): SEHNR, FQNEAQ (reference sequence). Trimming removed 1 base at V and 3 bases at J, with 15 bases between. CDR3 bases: TGTGCCAGCAGCTTAGGAGCAGGGAGAGTCGAAGAGACCCAGTACTTC. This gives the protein CASSLGAGRVEETQYF.

The chain's CDR3 is CASSYRSVASTDTQYF. The CDR3 DNA follows: TGTGCCAGCAGTTACCGCTCCGTCGCCAGCACAGATACGCAGTATTTT. V is TRBV6-5 and J is TRBJ2-3, with no clear D. Germline lookup yields CDR1 MNHEY and CDR2 SVGAGI. Trimming left V 2 bases short and J 0 bases short, with 12 bases between. This CDR3 spans 16 amino acids.

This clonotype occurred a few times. CDR3 coding DNA: TGTGCCAGCAGCTTACAGCCGAACACTGAAGCTTTCTTT. Protein product: CASSLQPNTEAFF. This chain links TRBV7-2 with TRBJ1-1; D is undetermined. CDR3 length: 13 amino acids. Germline CDR1 reads SGHTA; CDR2 reads FQGNSA. V was shortened by 2 bases and J by 1 base, with 5 bases between the two germline ends.

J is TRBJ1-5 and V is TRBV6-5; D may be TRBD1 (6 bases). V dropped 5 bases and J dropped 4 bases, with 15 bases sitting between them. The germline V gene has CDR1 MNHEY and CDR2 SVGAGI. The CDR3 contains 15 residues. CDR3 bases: TGTGCCAGCAGTCTCCGGGGGGGCGCAAATCAGCCCCAGCATTTT. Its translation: CASSLRGGANQPQHF.

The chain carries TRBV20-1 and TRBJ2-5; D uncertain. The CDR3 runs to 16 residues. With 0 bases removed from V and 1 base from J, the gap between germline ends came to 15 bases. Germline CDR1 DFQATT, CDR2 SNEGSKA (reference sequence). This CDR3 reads CSARDLQALRQETQYF. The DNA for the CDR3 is TGCAGTGCTAGAGATTTGCAGGCCCTCCGCCAAGAGACCCAGTACTTC.

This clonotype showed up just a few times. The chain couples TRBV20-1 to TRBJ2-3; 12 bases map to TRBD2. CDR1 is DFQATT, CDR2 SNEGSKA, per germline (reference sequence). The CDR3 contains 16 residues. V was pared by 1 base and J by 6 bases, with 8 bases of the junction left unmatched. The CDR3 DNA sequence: TGCAGTGCTAGAGTCATGACTAGCGGGAGCTACGATACGCAGTATTTT. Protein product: CSARVMTSGSYDTQYF.

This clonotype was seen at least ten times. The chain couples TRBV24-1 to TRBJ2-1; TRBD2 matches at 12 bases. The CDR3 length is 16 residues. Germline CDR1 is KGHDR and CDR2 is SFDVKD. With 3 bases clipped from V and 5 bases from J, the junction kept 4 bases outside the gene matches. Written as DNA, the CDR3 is TGTGCCACCAGTGATCCCACTAGCGGGAGGCACAATGAGCAGTTCTTC. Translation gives CATSDPTSGRHNEQFF.

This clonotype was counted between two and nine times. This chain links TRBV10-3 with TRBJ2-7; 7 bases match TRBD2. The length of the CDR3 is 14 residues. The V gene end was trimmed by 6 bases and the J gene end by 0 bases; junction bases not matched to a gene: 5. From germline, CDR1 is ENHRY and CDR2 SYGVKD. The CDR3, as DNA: TGTGCCATCAGGCCTAGCGGACTCTCCTACGAGCAGTACTTC. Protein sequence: CAIRPSGLSYEQYF.

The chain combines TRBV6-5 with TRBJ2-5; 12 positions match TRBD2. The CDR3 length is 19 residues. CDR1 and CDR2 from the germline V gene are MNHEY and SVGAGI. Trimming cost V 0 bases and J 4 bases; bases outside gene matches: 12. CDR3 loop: CASSYSLFQTSGSRETQYF. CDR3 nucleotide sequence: TGTGCCAGCAGTTACTCGTTATTTCAGACTAGCGGGAGTCGAGAGACCCAGTACTTC.